This T cell receptor (beta chain) stems from a study of blood T cells in healthy people across ages. Study-level findings and limits: Long-lived donors exceeded aged donors in naive CD4+ cells and diversity.

A word on this clonotype: Its target is unknown.

A second PCR of 7 to 11 cycles used a sample-barcoded 5' primer and a J-beta primer mix. One entry per CDR3 protein results from TCRdb running MiXCR on the 5' RACE reads. The table lists roughly 730,000 distinct CDR3 sequences, around 50% of them singletons, with around a quarter in the top ten. Source material: blood. The origin of this receptor is a man aged 40-55 years in good health.

The CDR3 bases are TGCAGCGTTACCTCCCCTGGGACTAGCGGGGGTTCGGCAGATACGCAGTATTTT. Translation: CSVTSPGTSGGSADTQYF. This chain connects TRBV29-1 to TRBJ2-3; 14 bases align to TRBD2. V dropped 5 bases and J dropped 4; count of bases not matched to a gene: 14. The CDR3 is made up of 18 amino acids. Germline V gives CDR1 SQVTM, CDR2 ANQGSEA.